Listed below are T cell receptor beta chains from one sample, sequenced in a study of blood T cell repertoires in COVID-19. Data came from immunoSEQ multiplex PCR; TCRdb stores just in-frame clones and leaves some out. The repertoire holds some 220,000 clones, roughly 80% seen once, with 15% to 20% in the top ten. Sequenced: peripheral blood. The receptors were gathered from a woman over 75 with active or convalescent COVID-19. Each CDR3 is given with its conserved first and last residue. Each record gives: J gene, clone size, V gene, D gene, CDR3 protein, CDR3 DNA. D genes are given only for firm matches. Clone sizes are given selectively: once, few, many, or a class where the clone is expanded.

>TRBJ2-4|-|TRBV6-5|-
CASSPQGGQVIQYF
TGTGCCAGCAGTCCGCAGGGAGGTCAGGTCATTCAGTACTTC
>TRBJ2-5|-|TRBV9|TRBD2
CASSSRTSGRETQYF
TGTGCCAGCAGCTCCCGGACTAGCGGCAGGGAGACCCAGTACTTC
>TRBJ2-3|few|TRBV9|TRBD2
CASSVDGGAYTQYF
TGTGCCAGCAGCGTTGACGGGGGGGCTTATACGCAGTATTTT
>TRBJ2-7|-|TRBV28|-
CASSTQGTYEQYF
TGTGCCAGCAGCACCCAGGGGACCTACGAGCAGTACTTC
>TRBJ1-1|-|TRBV2|-
CASSVSPRQGPMNTEAFF
TGTGCCAGCAGTGTTTCCCCCCGGCAGGGGCCAATGAACACTGAAGCTTTCTTT
>TRBJ2-7|-|TRBV28|TRBD2
CASSSPFQRGLYEQYF
TGTGCCAGCAGTTCCCCCTTCCAGCGGGGGCTATACGAGCAGTACTTC
>TRBJ2-7|-|TRBV19|TRBD1
CASSNRRDRRAYEQYF
TGTGCCAGTAGTAATAGACGGGACAGGAGGGCATACGAGCAGTACTTC
>TRBJ2-3|-|TRBV4-3|-
CASSQDGGIGSTDTQYF
TGCGCCAGCAGCCAAGATGGAGGGATTGGCAGCACAGATACGCAGTATTTT
>TRBJ2-7|-|TRBV4-1|-
CASSRDTSKLEFEQYF
TGCGCCAGCAGCCGAGATACATCGAAACTAGAGTTCGAGCAGTACTTC
>TRBJ1-2|once|TRBV10-2|-
CATCRDVVGGYTF
TGCGCCACCTGCCGCGATGTGGTTGGTGGCTACACCTTC
>TRBJ1-6|-|TRBV5-1|TRBD1
CASSPGGQGHSPLHF
TGCGCCAGCAGCCCCGGGGGACAGGGCCATTCACCCCTCCACTTT
>TRBJ2-5|-|TRBV11-3|TRBD2
CASSEGLAGQETQYF
TGTGCCAGCAGCGAGGGACTAGCGGGCCAAGAGACCCAGTACTTC
>TRBJ2-3|-|TRBV5-1|TRBD2
CASSGTSRGTDTQYF
TGCGCCAGCAGCGGGACTAGCCGGGGCACAGATACGCAGTATTTT
>TRBJ2-5|-|TRBV19|TRBD1
CASSSTGGWQETQYF
TGTGCCAGTAGTTCGACAGGGGGCTGGCAAGAGACCCAGTACTTC
>TRBJ1-4|once|TRBV5-5|-
CASSLGGINEKLFF
TGTGCCAGCAGCCTCGGCGGCATAAATGAAAAACTGTTTTTT
>TRBJ1-6|once|TRBV18|TRBD1
CASSPGTGGYSPLHF
TGTGCCAGCTCGCCGGGGACAGGGGGATACTCACCCCTCCACTTT
>TRBJ2-1|-|TRBV20-1|-
CSASSQGSFYNEQFF
TGCAGTGCTAGTTCTCAGGGGTCATTCTACAATGAGCAGTTCTTC
>TRBJ2-5|-|TRBV3-1/TRBV3-2|-
CASSQDRSGRNQETQYF
TGTGCCAGCAGCCAAGATAGGAGCGGAAGAAACCAAGAGACCCAGTACTTC
>TRBJ1-5|-|TRBV11-2|-
CASSQDSNQPQHF
TGTGCCAGCAGCCAGGATAGCAATCAGCCCCAGCATTTT
>TRBJ1-2|many|TRBV19|TRBD1
CASSKRPGTGGPSWYGYTF
TGTGCCAGTAGTAAGCGACCGGGGACAGGGGGTCCTTCCTGGTATGGCTACACCTTC
>TRBJ2-1|-|TRBV10-3|-
CAIKGQGRPYNEQFF
TGTGCCATCAAGGGCCAGGGGCGACCCTACAATGAGCAGTTCTTC
>TRBJ2-2|-|TRBV5-1|-
CASSLELANTGELFF
TGCGCCAGCAGCTTGGAACTAGCGAACACCGGGGAGCTGTTTTTT
>TRBJ2-1|-|TRBV5-6|TRBD2
CASSLGLAGANEQFF
TGTGCCAGCAGCTTAGGGCTAGCGGGAGCCAATGAGCAGTTCTTC
>TRBJ2-5|-|TRBV15|TRBD2
CATSARAGGSGWETQYF
TGTGCCACCAGCGCACGAGCGGGAGGGTCTGGCTGGGAGACCCAGTACTTC
>TRBJ2-3|-|TRBV6-6|-
CASSYSSPRSGDTQYF
TGTGCCAGCAGTTACTCGAGTCCCCGGTCTGGAGATACGCAGTATTTT
>TRBJ2-5|-|TRBV15|TRBD1
CATSSQGQQETQYF
TGTGCCACCAGCAGTCAGGGACAGCAAGAGACCCAGTACTTC
>TRBJ2-1|-|TRBV5-6|TRBD2
CASRRLQGLAGKNEQFF
TGTGCCAGCAGACGACTACAGGGACTAGCGGGAAAAAATGAGCAGTTCTTC
>TRBJ2-3|-|TRBV7-2|-
CASSLQGFRHTDTQYF
TGTGCCAGCAGCTTACAGGGCTTCCGACACACAGATACGCAGTATTTT
>TRBJ1-2|few|TRBV2|-
CASREGSGDGYTF
TGTGCCAGCAGGGAGGGAAGTGGTGATGGCTACACCTTC
>TRBJ2-2|-|TRBV7-9|TRBD2
CASNTRSGGTGELFF
TGTGCCAGCAACACCAGGAGCGGGGGCACCGGGGAGCTGTTTTTT
>TRBJ2-1|-|TRBV27|-
CASSFSGQTYNEQFF
TGTGCCAGCAGTTTCAGCGGGCAAACCTACAATGAGCAGTTCTTC
>TRBJ2-7|-|TRBV5-1|TRBD2
CASSFWAGGTYEQYF
TGCGCCAGCAGCTTCTGGGCGGGGGGGACCTACGAGCAGTACTTC
>TRBJ1-1|few|TRBV7-9|-
CASSSLGQGRAEAFF
TGTGCCAGCAGCTCATTGGGTCAGGGGCGAGCTGAAGCTTTCTTT
>TRBJ2-3|-|TRBV3-1/TRBV3-2|-
CASSLTGTLSTDTQYF
TGTGCCAGCAGCCTTACCGGGACACTTAGCACAGATACGCAGTATTTT
>TRBJ2-7|-|TRBV6-7|TRBD1
CASKLFAVRDRGPNYPCEQYF
TGTGCCAGCAAGCTCTTCGCCGTCCGGGACAGGGGGCCCAATTACCCTTGTGAGCAGTACTTC
>TRBJ2-3|-|TRBV7-6|-
CASSIRASGTDTQYF
TGTGCCAGCAGCATCAGGGCGTCCGGCACAGATACGCAGTATTTT
>TRBJ2-3|-|TRBV3-1/TRBV3-2|TRBD2
CASSWTSGGLTSSTDTQYF
TGTGCCAGCAGCTGGACTAGCGGGGGACTTACCTCTAGCACAGATACGCAGTATTTT
>TRBJ2-2|once|TRBV30|TRBD2
CAWSVAGAFGELFF
TGTGCCTGGAGTGTAGCGGGAGCTTTCGGGGAGCTGTTTTTT
>TRBJ1-4|-|TRBV27|TRBD1
CASSLRDREGISNEKLFF
TGTGCCAGCAGTTTACGGGACAGGGAAGGTATTTCGAATGAAAAACTGTTTTTT
>TRBJ2-1|-|TRBV6-2/TRBV6-3|-
CASSSIPTYNEQFF
TGTGCCAGCAGTTCCATACCTACCTACAATGAGCAGTTCTTC
>TRBJ1-2|-|TRBV9|TRBD1
CASSVAGNRGTIGGYTF
TGTGCCAGCAGCGTAGCGGGCAACAGGGGAACGATCGGCGGCTACACCTTC
>TRBJ2-3|once|TRBV24-1|-
CATSDSRTDTQYF
TGTGCCACCAGTGATTCTCGCACAGATACGCAGTATTTT
>TRBJ2-1|-|TRBV12-3/TRBV12-4|-
CASRRGSYNEQFF
TGTGCCAGCAGGCGCGGGTCTTACAATGAGCAGTTCTTC
>TRBJ2-5|-|TRBV25-1|-
CASSVGGLGQETQYF
TGTGCCAGCAGTGTGGGGGGATTGGGGCAAGAGACCCAGTACTTC
>TRBJ2-3|-|TRBV9|TRBD2
CASSAGGGAADTQYF
TGTGCCAGCAGCGCCGGGGGAGGGGCGGCAGATACGCAGTATTTT
>TRBJ2-1|-|TRBV5-1|TRBD2
CASSPLTSGNNEQFF
TGCGCCAGCAGCCCTCTGACTAGCGGAAACAATGAGCAGTTCTTC
>TRBJ2-1|-|TRBV11-1|TRBD2
CASRPSGSSYNEQFF
TGTGCCAGCCGACCCAGCGGGAGCTCCTACAATGAGCAGTTCTTC
>TRBJ2-1|-|TRBV12-3/TRBV12-4|TRBD2
CASSQGGNEQFF
TGTGCCAGCAGCCAGGGAGGGAATGAGCAGTTCTTC
>TRBJ2-1|-|TRBV5-1|-
CASSLQEGYGNEQFF
TGCGCCAGCAGCCTCCAGGAGGGCTACGGCAATGAGCAGTTCTTC
>TRBJ1-2|-|TRBV6-2/TRBV6-3|TRBD1
CASSTTGGYGYTF
TGTGCCAGCAGCACGACAGGGGGCTATGGCTACACCTTC
>TRBJ1-6|-|TRBV6-5|TRBD1
CASSYSGGLLNSPLHF
TGTGCCAGCAGTTATTCAGGGGGCCTGCTGAATTCACCCCTCCACTTT
>TRBJ2-3|-|TRBV7-2|TRBD1
CASSLAGRGHTDTQYF
TGTGCCAGCAGCTTAGCCGGCAGGGGGCACACAGATACGCAGTATTTT
>TRBJ2-3|-|TRBV7-9|TRBD2
CASNSRGTSGSSTDTQYF
TGTGCCAGCAACTCGAGGGGGACTAGCGGGAGCAGCACAGATACGCAGTATTTT